Listed below are T cell receptor beta chains from one sample, sequenced in a study of T cell responses to AZD1222 COVID-19 vaccine. Method: immunoSEQ multiplex PCR; TCRdb's copy keeps in-frame clones and lacks some. Of 95,000 to 150,000 clones detected, 88% appear once; the ten largest clones hold about 4.9%. Here the sequenced sample was peripheral blood, taken on day 0 of AZD1222 vaccination. The source is an adult in good health. The CDR3 runs from the conserved cysteine through the conserved F or W. D genes are given only for firm matches. Clone sizes are given selectively: once, few, many, or a class where the clone is expanded.

TRBJ1-6,TRBV6-2/TRBV6-3,-,15,-,CASSYRAALSSPLHF,TGTGCCAGCAGTTACCGGGCAGCCCTTAGTTCACCCCTCCACTTT
TRBJ1-1,TRBV18,-,12,-,CASSPPSAEAFF,TGTGCCAGCTCACCACCGAGCGCAGAAGCTTTCTTT
TRBJ1-2,TRBV28,-,14,-,CASGKAGEAYGYTF,TGTGCCAGCGGGAAGGCTGGGGAAGCCTATGGCTACACCTTC
TRBJ2-7,TRBV7-2,-,12,-,CASSFDENEQYF,TGTGCCAGCAGCTTTGATGAAAACGAGCAGTACTTC
TRBJ2-6,TRBV5-1,-,18,TRBD1,CASSLAGTGGSGANVLTF,TGCGCCAGCAGCTTGGCCGGGACAGGGGGCTCTGGGGCCAACGTCCTGACTTTC
TRBJ2-2,TRBV12-3/TRBV12-4,once,13,-,CASSQGDTGELFF,TGTGCCAGCAGTCAAGGGGACACCGGGGAGCTGTTTTTT
TRBJ2-1,TRBV6-2/TRBV6-3,-,14,-,CASSIHSFRDEQFF,TGTGCCAGCAGTATTCACAGCTTTAGAGATGAGCAGTTCTTC
TRBJ2-3,TRBV29-1,-,13,-,CSVDPLGTDTQYF,TGCAGCGTTGACCCCCTAGGAACAGATACGCAGTATTTT
TRBJ1-4,TRBV2,-,15,TRBD1,CASSEGDRDNEKLFF,TGTGCCAGCAGTGAAGGGGACAGGGACAATGAAAAACTGTTTTTT
TRBJ2-7,TRBV6-2/TRBV6-3,-,13,-,CASSYRGRSEQYF,TGTGCCAGCAGTTACCGGGGCCGGAGCGAGCAGTACTTC
TRBJ1-3,TRBV9,-,14,-,CASSQGKSGNTIYF,TGTGCCAGCAGCCAAGGGAAATCTGGAAACACCATATATTTT
TRBJ2-7,TRBV4-1,-,13,-,CASSQGTLPEQYF,TGCGCCAGCAGCCAAGGTACTTTACCCGAGCAGTACTTC
TRBJ1-4,TRBV5-5,-,16,-,CASNLGYRTAGEKLFF,TGTGCCAGCAACCTTGGATATCGGACAGCGGGGGAAAAACTGTTTTTT
TRBJ1-1,TRBV19,-,14,TRBD1,CASRPQGRNTEAFF,TGTGCCAGTAGACCACAGGGGCGGAACACTGAAGCTTTCTTT
TRBJ1-1,TRBV5-1,-,15,-,CASSLDGQSNTEAFF,TGCGCCAGCAGCTTGGATGGTCAGTCGAACACTGAAGCTTTCTTT
TRBJ1-1,TRBV15,-,13,-,CATSRVRDTEAFF,TGTGCCACCAGCAGAGTTAGGGACACTGAAGCTTTCTTT
TRBJ2-7,TRBV7-2,-,14,-,CASSLEQGPREQYF,TGTGCCAGCAGCTTAGAACAGGGCCCCAGGGAGCAGTACTTC
TRBJ2-7,TRBV7-9,-,15,-,CASSLATVHLYEQYF,TGTGCCAGCAGCTTAGCGACAGTCCACCTCTACGAGCAGTACTTC
TRBJ2-2,TRBV9,-,16,-,CASSVYTRGSTGELFF,TGTGCCAGCAGCGTATATACGCGAGGGAGCACCGGGGAGCTGTTTTTT
TRBJ1-2,TRBV15,-,13,-,CATSRDRNYGYTF,TGTGCCACCAGCAGAGATCGGAACTATGGCTACACCTTC
TRBJ2-1,TRBV6-5,-,13,TRBD1,CASWAGGSNEQFF,TGTGCCAGCTGGGCAGGGGGTTCGAATGAGCAGTTCTTC
TRBJ2-3,TRBV4-2,-,15,TRBD2,CASSRSGGDGDTQYF,TGTGCCAGCAGCCGTAGCGGGGGGGATGGGGATACGCAGTATTTT
TRBJ1-5,TRBV27,-,14,-,CASSPRVSNQPQHF,TGTGCCAGCAGTCCGAGGGTGAGCAATCAGCCCCAGCATTTT
TRBJ2-3,TRBV11-2,once,14,-,CASSLGLARDTQYF,TGTGCCAGCAGCTTAGGCCTAGCTAGGGATACGCAGTATTTT
TRBJ1-4,TRBV2,few,15,-,CASSERRNIGEKLFF,TGTGCCAGCAGTGAAAGAAGGAATATTGGCGAAAAACTGTTTTTT
TRBJ2-2,TRBV19,-,16,TRBD2,CASSRERGSNTGELFF,TGTGCCAGTTCTCGAGAGCGGGGTTCGAACACCGGGGAGCTGTTTTTT
TRBJ1-2,TRBV9,-,16,-,CASSATGLPQVVGYTF,TGTGCCAGCAGCGCTACGGGGCTCCCCCAGGTCGTCGGCTACACCTTC
TRBJ2-1,TRBV4-3,-,16,-,CASSQDRAVILNEQFF,TGCGCCAGCAGCCAAGACAGGGCCGTAATTTTGAATGAGCAGTTCTTC
TRBJ2-1,TRBV27,-,15,TRBD2,CASSLPAGANNEQFF,TGTGCCAGCAGTTTACCAGCGGGGGCTAACAATGAGCAGTTCTTC
TRBJ2-3,TRBV7-6,-,16,TRBD2,CASSLGGGTPPSTQYF,TGTGCCAGCAGCTTAGGCGGGGGGACTCCCCCTTCCACACAGTATTTT
TRBJ1-6,TRBV6-5,once,11,-,CASSLDSPLHF,TGTGCCAGCAGCCTCGATTCACCCCTCCACTTT
TRBJ2-5,TRBV11-3,-,13,TRBD2,CASSLAEEETQYF,TGTGCCAGCAGTCTAGCGGAGGAAGAGACCCAGTACTTC
TRBJ2-5,TRBV10-3,-,13,-,CAISEIGRETQYF,TGTGCCATCAGTGAAATAGGGAGGGAGACCCAGTACTTC
TRBJ1-2,TRBV6-5,-,13,TRBD1,CASRSGGSHGYTF,TGTGCCAGCAGGTCAGGGGGGTCTCATGGCTACACCTTC
TRBJ1-2,TRBV5-4,-,14,-,CASSWDWGAYGYTF,TGTGCCAGCAGCTGGGACTGGGGGGCCTATGGCTACACCTTC
TRBJ1-1,TRBV19,-,14,TRBD1,CASSKTGGNTEAFF,TGTGCCAGTAGTAAGACAGGGGGGAACACTGAAGCTTTCTTT
TRBJ1-6,TRBV9,-,13,-,CASSVRLDSPLHF,TGTGCCAGCAGCGTAAGGTTGGATTCACCCCTCCACTTT
TRBJ2-7,TRBV4-1,-,13,TRBD1,CASSPSGQDEQYF,TGCGCCAGCAGCCCCTCCGGACAGGACGAGCAGTACTTC
TRBJ2-3,TRBV5-1,-,14,TRBD2,CASGRGGETDTQYF,TGCGCCAGCGGTCGCGGGGGGGAGACAGATACGCAGTATTTT
TRBJ1-1,TRBV3-1/TRBV3-2,-,14,-,CASSHGVPNTEAFF,TGTGCCAGCAGCCACGGGGTGCCAAACACTGAAGCTTTCTTT
TRBJ1-5,TRBV5-5,-,16,TRBD1,CASSLGLPGGGQPQHF,TGTGCCAGCAGCTTGGGGCTGCCAGGGGGAGGTCAGCCCCAGCATTTT
TRBJ1-5,TRBV6-5,-,13,TRBD1,CASSRQGDQPQHF,TGTGCCAGCAGTAGACAGGGGGATCAGCCCCAGCATTTT
TRBJ2-5,TRBV3-1/TRBV3-2,-,15,TRBD2,CASSQAAGGRETQYF,TGTGCCAGCAGCCAAGCAGCGGGGGGGCGGGAGACCCAGTACTTC
TRBJ2-1,TRBV5-6,once,13,-,CASSLGMNNEQFF,TGTGCCAGCAGCTTGGGCATGAACAATGAGCAGTTCTTC
TRBJ2-3,TRBV7-8,-,17,-,CASSLAGAGESADTQYF,TGTGCCAGCAGCTTAGCGGGGGCAGGGGAATCGGCAGATACGCAGTATTTT
TRBJ1-3,TRBV9,-,15,-,CASSVAPHTGNTIYF,TGTGCCAGCAGCGTAGCGCCCCACACAGGAAACACCATATATTTT
TRBJ1-2,TRBV12-3/TRBV12-4,-,12,-,CASSLMGYGYTF,TGTGCCAGCAGTTTAATGGGTTATGGCTACACCTTC
TRBJ1-4,TRBV19,-,15,-,CASSMGQATNEKLFF,TGTGCCAGTAGTATGGGGCAGGCAACTAATGAAAAACTGTTTTTT
TRBJ1-6,TRBV19,-,14,TRBD1,CASSIGTENSPLHF,TGTGCCAGTAGTATCGGGACAGAAAATTCACCCCTCCACTTT
TRBJ2-7,TRBV19,-,13,-,CASSIGEWYEQYF,TGTGCCAGTAGTATAGGGGAATGGTACGAGCAGTACTTC
TRBJ1-1,TRBV9,-,13,-,CASSLGQNTEAFF,TGTGCCAGCAGCTTGGGACAGAACACTGAAGCTTTCTTT
TRBJ1-1,TRBV7-9,-,13,-,CASRADSNTEAFF,TGTGCCAGCAGGGCGGACAGTAACACTGAAGCTTTCTTT
TRBJ1-1,TRBV29-1,-,14,-,CSVARGSANTEAFF,TGCAGCGTTGCTCGGGGGTCCGCTAACACTGAAGCTTTCTTT
TRBJ2-1,TRBV12-3/TRBV12-4,-,13,-,CASSQNRWNEQFF,TGTGCCAGCAGTCAAAACCGCTGGAATGAGCAGTTCTTC
TRBJ2-6,TRBV18,-,16,TRBD1,CASSLGQGSGANVLTF,TGTGCCAGCTCACTGGGACAGGGGTCTGGGGCCAACGTCCTGACTTTC